The 10 T cell receptor beta chains below come from one sample, sequenced in a study of blood T cell repertoires in COVID-19. Method: immunoSEQ multiplex PCR; TCRdb's copy keeps in-frame clones and lacks some. The sample contains 120,000 to 150,000 clones, around nine tenths of which appear only once. Sequenced input: peripheral blood. The origin of the receptors is a human donor in a cohort sampled during active COVID-19.

The rearrangement uses TRBV12-3 or TRBV12-4 and TRBJ2-1; D remains unclear. This CDR3 region has 13 residues. Between the trimmed V and J ends, which lost 0 bases and 7 bases, there was a span of 7 bases. CDR3 sequence reads: CASSLARGNEQFF. CDR3 DNA sequence: TGTGCCAGCAGTTTAGCGCGCGGAAATGAGCAGTTCTTC.

The gene calls are TRBV30 and TRBJ2-3; weak D call: TRBD1 (6 bases). The germline V gene encodes CDR1 GTSNPN and CDR2 SVGIG (reference sequence). V was trimmed by 2 bases and J by 0 bases, leaving 15 bases between them. The CDR3 runs to 16 residues. For the CDR3, the DNA is TGTGCCTGGAGTAACGACGGGACACGGAGCACAGATACGCAGTATTTT. As protein: CAWSNDGTRSTDTQYF.

The CDR3 reads CASSLVNGQVSYEQYF. DNA of the CDR3: TGTGCCAGCAGCTTGGTGAACGGACAAGTCTCCTACGAGCAGTACTTC. The chain is built from TRBV5-6 and TRBJ2-7, with a possible D match to TRBD1 (5 bases). Germline V gene lookup returns CDR1 SGHDT and CDR2 YYEEEE. This CDR3 region has 16 residues. Trimming stripped 0 bases from V and 0 bases from J, with 13 bases between.

This chain joins TRBV28 and TRBJ2-3; 11 bases match TRBD2. CDR1 is MDHEN, CDR2 SYDVKM, per germline. J lost 4 bases, V lost 6 bases, and 9 bases had no gene match. The CDR3 totals 16 residues. The CDR3 spells CASSPRLAGNADTQYF. The CDR3 bases are TGTGCCAGCAGCCCCAGACTAGCGGGAAACGCAGATACGCAGTATTTT.

The chain recombines TRBV30 with TRBJ1-1, with 7 bases aligning to TRBD1. The length of the CDR3 is 12 residues. The V gene end was trimmed by 4 bases and the J gene end by 7 bases; junction bases not matched to a gene: 6. Germline V gene sequence: CDR1 GTSNPN, CDR2 SVGIG (reference sequence). DNA for the CDR3: TGTGCCTGGATTCCGGGACAGATTGAAGCTTTCTTT. Protein: CAWIPGQIEAFF.

This rearrangement joins TRBV7-9 to TRBJ2-3, with 8 bases matching TRBD1. This CDR3 is 14 amino acids long. Germline CDR1 SEHNR, CDR2 FQNEAQ (reference sequence). Trimming at V came to 3 bases and at J to 4 bases, leaving 3 bases not matched to a gene. The CDR3 spells CASSLDRASDTQYF. In DNA, the CDR3 is TGTGCCAGCAGCTTGGACAGGGCCTCAGATACGCAGTATTTT. Filled out from reference TRBV7-9 and TRBJ2-3, the complete variable domain reads DTGVSQNPRHKITKRGQNVTFRCDPISEHNRLYWYRQTLGQGPEFLTYFQNEAQLEKSRLLSDRFSAERPKGSFSTLEIQRTEQGDSAMYLCASSLDRASDTQYFGPGTRLTVL.

The rearrangement links TRBV28 to TRBJ1-2; TRBD1 agrees at 7 bases. This CDR3 has 15 residues. The J segment lost 0 bases and the V segment lost 2 bases, leaving 3 bases of the junction unmatched. CDR1 and CDR2 (germline): MDHEN, SYDVKM. The CDR3 loop reads CASSLEQGANYGYTF. As DNA, the CDR3 is TGTGCCAGCAGTTTAGAGCAGGGGGCTAACTATGGCTACACCTTC.

The V call is TRBV7-3, the J call TRBJ2-1; D may be TRBD2 (6 bases). Looked up from germline, CDR1 is SGHTA and CDR2 is FQGTGA. V was trimmed by 5 bases and J by 8 bases, leaving 13 bases between them. The CDR3 totals 13 residues. CDR3 bases: TGTGCCAGCAGCCGAAACCCTAGCGATGAGCAGTTCTTC. It yields the protein CASSRNPSDEQFF.

The rearrangement uses TRBV12-3 or TRBV12-4 and TRBJ1-2; TRBD1 aligns across 7 bases. CDR3 size: 12 residues. After removal of 4 bases from V and 8 bases from J, the junction contained 4 bases not matched to a gene. The CDR3 sequence is CASSSTGRGYTF. CDR3 nucleotides: TGTGCCAGCAGTTCGACAGGGCGCGGCTACACCTTC.

The V gene is TRBV19, the J gene TRBJ2-1; D perhaps matches TRBD2 (6 bases). The CDR3 consists of 14 residues. V gave up 6 bases and J gave up 9 bases, with 18 bases separating them. Germline V lookup: CDR1 LNHDA, CDR2 SQIVND (reference sequence). CDR3 DNA sequence: TGTGCCAGTAGCACACTGGAGGGACGGGGTGAGCAGTTCTTC. The encoded protein is CASSTLEGRGEQFF.